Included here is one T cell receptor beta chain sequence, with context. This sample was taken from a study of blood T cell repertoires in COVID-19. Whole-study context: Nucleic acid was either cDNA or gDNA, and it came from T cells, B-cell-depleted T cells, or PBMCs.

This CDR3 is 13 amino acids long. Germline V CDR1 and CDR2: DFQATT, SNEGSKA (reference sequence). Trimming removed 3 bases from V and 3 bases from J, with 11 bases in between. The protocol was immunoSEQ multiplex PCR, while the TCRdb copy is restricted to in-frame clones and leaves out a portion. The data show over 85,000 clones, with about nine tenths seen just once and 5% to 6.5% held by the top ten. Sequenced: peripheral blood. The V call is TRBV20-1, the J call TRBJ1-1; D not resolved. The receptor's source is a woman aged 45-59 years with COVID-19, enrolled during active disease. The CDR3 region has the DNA TGCAGTGCTAGTTCGGGTTTCGACACTGAAGCTTTCTTT. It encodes CSASSGFDTEAFF.